One T cell receptor beta chain is described in this entry. Its antigen is not known. The stimulus was lysate of CMV-infected fibroblasts, around 9.3 ug/mL. CD40L/CD69 double-negative CD45RO-high memory CD4+ T cells were collected. Plasma HIV-1 RNA stayed below 50 copies/mL for at least 4 years. This entry belongs to a study of persistence of HIV-infected CD4 T cells. Study details: Blood samples, up to about 180 mL, came from multiple time points, except a couple of leukapheresis donors sampled once. Overall study findings and caveats: CMV- and Gag-responding cells had lower TCRbeta richness than CD3/CD28-responding cells. TCR oligoclonality correlated with proviral oligoclonality in the same sorted populations.

The immunoSEQ assay was version 4, run in survey mode. The assay was immunoSEQ multiplex PCR, and TCRdb's table has in-frame clones only and misses some. The repertoire holds fewer than 40,000 clones, with around 80% as singletons. This TCR was sampled from an adult woman with HIV who was CMV-seropositive. The sequencing here drew on CD4+ T cells sorted from PBMCs after roughly 18-hour stimulation, taken from a patient who received antiretroviral therapy.

CDR3 loop: CASCRDGGTDTQYF. The CDR3 DNA follows: TGTGCCAGCTGTAGGGACGGAGGCACAGATACGCAGTATTTT. The genes are TRBV6-5 and TRBJ2-3; D is possibly TRBD1 or TRBD2 (5 bases each). The V gene's germline CDR1 is MNHEY and CDR2 SVGAGI. The CDR3 is 14 amino acids. The ends were cut back, 8 bases at V and 1 base at J, with 13 bases in the middle.